The source of this TCR beta chain is a study of shared clonotypes between healthy human individuals. From CD4+ cells came CD45RA+ naive and CD45RA-negative memory subsets. Clones were sequenced by immunoSEQ multiplex PCR, and TCRdb holds only the in-frame ones, with some missing. Found here are hundreds of thousands of clones, almost 97% of them singletons; the top ten hold approximately 0.06%. The V gene end was trimmed by 5 bases and the J gene end by 0 bases; junction bases not matched to a gene: 6. There are 16 residues in the CDR3. Looked up from germline, CDR1 is SEHNR and CDR2 is FQNEAQ (reference sequence).

J is TRBJ2-3 and V is TRBV7-9; TRBD1 matches 9 bases. Specimen: naive CD4+ T cells sorted from blood. The subset was: CD45RA+ positively selected. The receptor comes from a woman aged 25-40 years in good health. CDR3 amino acids: CASSRQGVTSTDTQYF. In DNA, the CDR3 is TGTGCCAGCAGCAGACAGGGGGTCACTAGCACAGATACGCAGTATTTT.